These 13 T cell receptor beta chains originate from one sample sequenced in a study of CD8 T cells in ankylosing spondylitis listed by TCRdb under 2017. Receptor libraries were prepared by 5' RACE. The instrument was an Illumina HiSeq 2500. The public reads were quality trimmed at Q25 with fastp and then assembled into clones with MiXCR by TCRdb, keeping productive beta chains. Rows are combined by CDR3 protein, so each entry shows the most common genes and DNA. The sample table lists 150,000 to 200,000 distinct CDR3 sequences, 18% of them with a count of one. Around 4.5% of the sample goes to the ten largest clones. Sequencing input: blood, either unsorted or a sorted T cell fraction (not recorded which). The origin of the receptors is a male donor between 5 and 35 years old with ankylosing spondylitis or in good health (not recorded which). Donor details come from another sample of the same person, matched by shared clones.

This clonotype was seen a handful of times. A much larger clone sits a single nucleotide away, making a read error possible. The chain employs TRBV11-3 and TRBJ2-1, with 7 bases that match TRBD1. Germline trimming cut 1 base from V and 4 bases from J; bases unmatched to any gene: 1. The CDR3 loop spans 14 amino acids. Germline V CDR1 and CDR2: SGHNT, YENEEA. The CDR3 nucleotides read TGTGCCAGCAGCTTAGCGGGACAGTACAATGAGCAGTTCTTC. Amino acids: CASSLAGQYNEQFF.

The chain joins TRBV7-8 to TRBJ2-1; 9 nucleotides agree with TRBD2. V gave up 10 bases and J gave up 5 bases; unmatched junction bases: 12. Looked up from germline, CDR1 is SGHVS and CDR2 is FQNEAQ. The CDR3 has 15 amino acids. This CDR3 reads CATGPAGGLNNEQFF. The CDR3 DNA reads TGTGCCACTGGCCCAGCGGGAGGCCTAAACAATGAGCAGTTCTTC.

Ten or more counts support this clonotype. This chain's CDR3 is CASSPEVGRGEQPQHF. The CDR3 nucleotides are TGTGCCAGCAGCCCGGAGGTGGGACGGGGGGAACAGCCCCAGCATTTT. The rearrangement uses TRBV5-5 and TRBJ1-5; D may be TRBD1 (5 bases). The V gene lost 4 bases and the J gene lost 7 bases, with 21 bases spanning the gap. Germline V CDR1 and CDR2: SGHKS, YYEKEE (reference sequence). The CDR3 is 16 residues long.

This clonotype appeared many times. The chain uses TRBV4-2 and TRBJ1-3; D gene unclear. CDR3 length: 13 amino acids. Per the germline V gene, CDR1 is LGHNA and CDR2 is YNFKEQ. The germline V and J ends were trimmed by 4 bases and 3 bases, with 7 bases remaining between them. CDR3 nucleotides: TGTGCCAGCAGCCCATTCGGTGGAAACACCATATATTTT. It specifies CASSPFGGNTIYF.

This clonotype was counted at least ten times. The rearrangement joins TRBV4-3 to TRBJ2-7; 13 bases fit TRBD2. CDR3 length: 15 residues. The junction had 6 bases not matched to a gene; V was cut back by 1 base and J by 9 bases. In germline, CDR1 is LGHNA, CDR2 YSLEER. This CDR3 is CASSQGTSGSDAQYF. The CDR3 nucleotides are TGCGCCAGCAGCCAAGGGACTAGCGGGAGCGACGCGCAGTACTTC.

This clonotype has a count of ten or more. The chain couples TRBV27 to TRBJ2-1; maybe TRBD2 (5 bases). Trimming shortened V by 5 bases and J by 7 bases, and 9 bases separated the two germline ends. CDR1 is MNHEY and CDR2 is SMNVEV in the germline V gene (reference sequence). The CDR3 has 12 amino acids. In DNA form, the CDR3 reads TGTGCCAGCAGTCCCACTAGGAATGAGCAGTTCTTC. This translates into CASSPTRNEQFF.

This clonotype was found a few times. The J gene is TRBJ2-5, the V gene TRBV6-1, with 12 bases identical to TRBD2. This CDR3 is built from 16 residues. CDR1 and CDR2 from the germline V gene are MNHNS and SASEGT. J lost 5 bases, V lost 5 bases, and 9 bases had no gene match. The CDR3 DNA follows: TGTGCCAGCAGTAGGACTAGCGGGACCCAGTGGGAGACCCAGTACTTC. Its translation: CASSRTSGTQWETQYF.

This clonotype was observed many times. This rearrangement joins TRBV7-9 to TRBJ1-4; TRBD1 aligns across 9 bases. The germline gives CDR1 SEHNR, CDR2 FQNEAQ (reference sequence). V lost 4 bases to trimming and J lost 8 bases; unmatched junction nucleotides: 14. The CDR3 loop spans 17 amino acids. The CDR3: CASSWGTGFAAEEKLFF. The CDR3 region has the DNA TGTGCCAGCAGCTGGGGGACAGGGTTCGCCGCTGAGGAAAAACTGTTTTTT.

This sequence joins TRBV29-1 and TRBJ2-1, with 8 positions matching TRBD2. The CDR3 has 11 amino acids. Germline CDR1 reads SQVTM; CDR2 reads ANQGSEA. The ends lost 7 bases at V and 6 bases at J; junction bases unmatched: 2. The CDR3 reads CSGGLANEQFF. CDR3 DNA: TGCAGCGGTGGACTAGCCAATGAGCAGTTCTTC.

The chain couples TRBV6-5 to TRBJ1-1; TRBD1 might be the D (5 bases). Trimming took off 2 bases at V and 7 bases at J, with 11 bases between the two ends. Germline V gene sequence: CDR1 MNHEY, CDR2 SVGAGI. The CDR3 has 13 residues. CDR3 bases: TGTGCCAGCAGTTACAACAGGTGCTATGAAGCTTTCTTT. Residues: CASSYNRCYEAFF.

There are many counts of this clonotype. V usage is TRBV4-1 and J usage is TRBJ1-6; D gene ambiguous. The CDR3 runs 12 residues. Germline V CDR1 and CDR2: MGHRA, YSYEKL. V lost 0 bases and J 10 bases, leaving 4 bases between the germline ends. The CDR3 loop reads CASSQEDSPLHF. The CDR3 region has the DNA TGCGCCAGCAGCCAAGAGGACTCACCCCTCCACTTT.

Ten or more counts support this clonotype. The V call is TRBV24-1, the J call TRBJ2-1; D is perhaps TRBD1 (5 bases). Trimming took 5 bases from V and 0 from J, leaving 16 bases between them. Germline lookup yields CDR1 KGHDR and CDR2 SFDVKD. This CDR3 contains 17 residues. The CDR3 is CATSGTIQDISYNEQFF. In DNA form, the CDR3 reads TGTGCCACCAGTGGGACGATACAGGACATCTCCTACAATGAGCAGTTCTTC.

The J gene is TRBJ2-6, the V gene TRBV7-2, with D maybe TRBD2 (6 bases). This CDR3 region has 17 residues. Trimming pared 5 bases from V and 3 bases from J, leaving 17 bases between. Germline V gives CDR1 SGHTA, CDR2 FQGNSA. CDR3 DNA sequence: TGTGCCAGCAGCCCCGGCCCGGGGGTGGGTGGGGCCAACGTCCTGACTTTC. Translating gives CASSPGPGVGGANVLTF.